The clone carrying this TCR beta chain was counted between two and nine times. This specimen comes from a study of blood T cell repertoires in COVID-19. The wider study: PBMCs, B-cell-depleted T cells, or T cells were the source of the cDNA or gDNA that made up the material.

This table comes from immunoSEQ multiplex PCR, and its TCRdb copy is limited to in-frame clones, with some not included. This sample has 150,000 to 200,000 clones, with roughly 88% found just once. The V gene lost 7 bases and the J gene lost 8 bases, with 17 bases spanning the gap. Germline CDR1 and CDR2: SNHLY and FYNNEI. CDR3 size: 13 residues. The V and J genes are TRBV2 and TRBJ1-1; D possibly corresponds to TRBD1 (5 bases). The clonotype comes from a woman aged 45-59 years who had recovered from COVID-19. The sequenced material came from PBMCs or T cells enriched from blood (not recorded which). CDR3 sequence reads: CASNNFATEEAFF. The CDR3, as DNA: TGTGCCAGCAACAATTTTGCGACAGAGGAAGCTTTCTTT.